A single sample is the source of the 19 T cell receptor beta chains below, sequenced in a study of low-dose radiotherapy and immunotherapy resistance in tumors. Both TCRalpha and TCRbeta chains were reverse transcribed with V-gene-specific primers. Both a constant-region primer and a V-primer adapter served to amplify TCRs across roughly 20 PCR cycles. Each CDR3 protein is one row after TCRdb ran MiXCR on the reads. This table has about 18,000 distinct CDR3 sequences, approximately 63% appearing once. All receptors derive from a human donor with advanced metastatic prostate, ovarian, gallbladder or colorectal cancer (not recorded which). This table probably holds off-target reads from a library built for another chain.

The chain combines TRBV28 with TRBJ2-3, with 9 bases fitting TRBD1. The junction had 10 bases not matched to a gene; V was cut back by 5 bases and J by 4 bases. The germline gives CDR1 MDHEN, CDR2 SYDVKM. The CDR3 length is 16 residues. The CDR3 DNA is TGTGCCAGCAGTCCGCGGCCGGGACAGGGTTCAGATACGCAGTATTTT. Translation gives CASSPRPGQGSDTQYF.

This chain joins TRBV10-3 and TRBJ2-7; 9 bases map to TRBD1. Looked up from germline, CDR1 is ENHRY and CDR2 is SYGVKD. V lost 4 bases and J lost 5; bases outside the gene matches: 9. CDR3 length equals 15 residues. CDR3 amino acids: CAISARGQGGDEQYF. DNA for the CDR3: TGTGCCATCAGTGCTCGGGGACAGGGTGGCGACGAGCAGTACTTC.

The chain carries TRBV11-2 and TRBJ2-7; the match to TRBD1 covers 10 bases. Per the germline V gene, CDR1 is SGHAT and CDR2 is FQNNGV. The V gene end was trimmed by 6 bases and the J gene end by 1 base; junction bases not matched to a gene: 6. This CDR3 comprises 15 residues. The CDR3 bases are TGTGCCAGCAGACAACCGGGACAGGGGTCCTACGAGCAGTACTTC. Protein product: CASRQPGQGSYEQYF.

V and J are TRBV28 and TRBJ2-1; TRBD2 aligns across 7 bases. V was clipped by 1 base and J by 9 bases; unmatched bases: 9. CDR3 length: 15 amino acids. Germline V gene sequence: CDR1 MDHEN, CDR2 SYDVKM. Here the CDR3 DNA reads TGTGCCAGCAGTTTATATGGGGGAGGGCCGGTTGAGCAGTTCTTC. It translates to CASSLYGGGPVEQFF.

The V and J genes are TRBV7-9 and TRBJ2-5, with D unclear. CDR1 is SEHNR and CDR2 is FQNEAQ in the germline V gene (reference sequence). Trimming stripped 0 bases from V and 5 bases from J, with 13 bases between. This CDR3 region has 15 residues. DNA of the CDR3: TGTGCCAGCAGCTTAGCTTCAGGAGAGGTGGAGACCCAGTACTTC. Translation gives CASSLASGEVETQYF. Together with reference TRBV7-9 and TRBJ2-5, the CDR3 gives the full variable domain: DTGVSQNPRHKITKRGQNVTFRCDPISEHNRLYWYRQTLGQGPEFLTYFQNEAQLEKSRLLSDRFSAERPKGSFSTLEIQRTEQGDSAMYLCASSLASGEVETQYFGPGTRLLVL.

A few counts support this clonotype. The chain joins TRBV7-3 to TRBJ2-2; the D gene is possibly TRBD2 (6 bases). V shed 4 bases and J shed 1 base, with 7 bases lying between them. CDR1 and CDR2 (germline): SGHTA, FQGTGA. CDR3 length equals 14 residues. CDR3 DNA sequence: TGTGCCAGCAGCTCGGGAGTGAACACCGGGGAGCTGTTTTTT. This codes for CASSSGVNTGELFF. The whole variable domain, remainder taken from reference TRBV7-3 and TRBJ2-2, is GAGVSQTPSNKVTEKGKYVELRCDPISGHTALYWYRQSLGQGPEFLIYFQGTGAADDSGLPNDRFFAVRPEGSVSTLKIQRTERGDSAVYLCASSSGVNTGELFFGEGSRLTVL.

This clonotype is labeled medium-sized. This chain links TRBV28 with TRBJ1-2; D remains ambiguous. Germline V lookup: CDR1 MDHEN, CDR2 SYDVKM. V dropped 8 bases and J dropped 4 bases, with 29 bases sitting between them. CDR3 length: 18 residues. In DNA form, the CDR3 reads TGTGCCAGCGCACCGACACAGAGAACAAGAGGATCGATCTATGGCTACACCTTC. Protein product: CASAPTQRTRGSIYGYTF.

The chain joins TRBV7-2 to TRBJ2-5, with a tentative D call TRBD1 (5 bases). The CDR3 has 13 amino acids. V lost 5 bases to trimming and J lost 5 bases, with 12 bases between them. Germline-derived CDR1 and CDR2 are SGHTA and FQGNSA. CDR3 region: CASSASPGETQYF. DNA for the CDR3: TGTGCCAGCAGCGCCTCCCCAGGGGAGACCCAGTACTTC.

Details on this clonotype: Germline and junction disagree at one end, which may indicate a read error. This rearrangement joins TRBV18 to TRBJ2-3; a possible D gene is TRBD2 (7 bases). The germline gives CDR1 KGHSH, CDR2 LQKENI. This CDR3 contains 15 residues. The CDR3 is CASSPTWGGTNTQYF. In nucleotides, the CDR3 is TGTGCCAGCTCCCCTACGTGGGGGGGCACAAATACGCAGTATTTT.

The CDR3 is CASSLAGTDQETQYF. In DNA, the CDR3 is TGTGCCAGCAGCTTAGCGGGGACTGATCAAGAGACCCAGTACTTC. The rearrangement uses TRBV11-1 and TRBJ2-5, with TRBD2 as a possible D gene (6 bases). The CDR3 contains 15 residues. Germline CDR1 and CDR2: SGHAT and FQDESV (reference sequence). Trimming removed 0 bases from V and 2 bases from J, with 10 bases in between. Full variable domain (rest looked up from reference TRBV11-1 and TRBJ2-5): EAEVAQSPRYKITEKSQAVAFWCDPISGHATLYWYRQILGQGPELLVQFQDESVVDDSQLPKDRFSAERLKGVDSTLKIQPAELGDSAMYLCASSLAGTDQETQYFGPGTRLLVL.

This clonotype has just a few counts. J is TRBJ2-3 and V is TRBV28; maybe TRBD2 (5 bases). Trimming stripped 6 bases from V and 10 bases from J, with 17 bases between. The length of the CDR3 is 13 residues. Germline V gene lookup returns CDR1 MDHEN and CDR2 SYDVKM. The CDR3 DNA follows: TGTGCCAGCAGGGCCCCAAGGGCGGAGGCGCAGTATTTT. Amino acids: CASRAPRAEAQYF.

The rearrangement uses TRBV29-1 and TRBJ2-5; D might be TRBD2 (5 bases). CDR1 is SQVTM, CDR2 ANQGSEA, per germline. This CDR3 is 13 amino acids long. The ends were cut back, 8 bases at V and 4 bases at J, with 17 bases in the middle. The CDR3 bases are TGCAGCACTTACCGGGCCGCGGGAGAGACCCAGTACTTC. Amino acids: CSTYRAAGETQYF.

The V and J genes are TRBV12-2 and TRBJ2-3; the table's D call, TRBD2, was not checked against the DNA. TRBV12-2 corresponds to a pseudogene. There are 15 residues in the CDR3. This chain's CDR3 is CADRGVRDSTDTQYF. The DNA for the CDR3 is TGTGCCGACCGGGGAGTGCGGGATAGCACAGATACGCAGTATTTT.

In its sample, this clonotype was seen a few times. The rearrangement links TRBV25-1 to TRBJ2-2; D call uncertain. CDR1 MGHDK and CDR2 SYGVNS come from the germline V gene. V was clipped by 3 bases and J by 1 base, with 6 bases between them. The CDR3 is 14 amino acids. The CDR3 DNA follows: TGTGCCAGCAGTGATTGGCGGAACACCGGGGAGCTGTTTTTT. It yields the protein CASSDWRNTGELFF.

The chain couples TRBV28 to TRBJ2-1; D remains ambiguous. The CDR3 runs to 14 residues. Trimming shortened V by 5 bases and J by 8 bases, and 16 bases separated the two germline ends. Germline V gives CDR1 MDHEN, CDR2 SYDVKM. The CDR3 region is CASSRSDRAHEQFF. The CDR3, as DNA: TGTGCCAGCAGTAGGTCGGACCGAGCTCATGAGCAGTTCTTC.

The sample holds one count of this clonotype. The CDR3 coding sequence is TGTGCCAGCAGATCCGGGACAGGGGGCTCCTACGAGCAGTACTTC. Protein product: CASRSGTGGSYEQYF. The chain couples TRBV12-3 or TRBV12-4 to TRBJ2-7; 11 bases are shared with TRBD1. CDR3 length: 15 residues. Trimming at V came to 6 bases and at J to 0 bases, leaving 4 bases not matched to a gene.

The rearrangement joins TRBV18 to TRBJ1-1; unclear D gene. The germline V gene encodes CDR1 KGHSH and CDR2 LQKENI. This CDR3 spans 16 amino acids. Between the trimmed V and J ends, which lost 1 base and 7 bases, there was a span of 19 bases. CDR3 protein: CASSPRPGRLDSEAFF. DNA for the CDR3: TGTGCCAGCTCACCACGACCAGGACGATTAGATAGTGAAGCTTTCTTT.

This clonotype was counted between two and nine times. The chain has TRBV5-5 and TRBJ1-3; D is uncertain. The CDR3 is 17 residues long. Germline V CDR1 and CDR2: SGHKS, YYEKEE (reference sequence). V was cut by 0 bases and J by 0 bases, with 13 bases left in between. The CDR3 loop is CASSLGLAVGSGNTIYF. The DNA for the CDR3 is TGTGCCAGCAGCTTGGGACTGGCCGTGGGCTCTGGAAACACCATATATTTT. Using reference TRBV5-5 and TRBJ1-3 for the parts outside the CDR3, the full variable domain is DAGVTQSPTHLIKTRGQQVTLRCSPISGHKSVSWYQQVLGQGPQFIFQYYEKEERGRGNFPDRFSARQFPNYSSELNVNALLLGDSALYLCASSLGLAVGSGNTIYFGEGSWLTVV.

This clonotype appeared a single time. The chain couples TRBV28 to TRBJ2-1; D is unclear. The CDR3 runs to 13 residues. V was trimmed by 5 bases and J by 7 bases, leaving 12 bases between them. Germline V gene sequence: CDR1 MDHEN, CDR2 SYDVKM. In DNA, the CDR3 is TGTGCCAGCAGTCGGAACAGCCTAAATGAGCAGTTCTTC. Its translation: CASSRNSLNEQFF.